This TCR beta chain is from a study of shared clonotypes between healthy human individuals. Study-level background: With ages of 18 to 49, the donors were two women and three men.

Sequencing was performed with immunoSEQ multiplex PCR; in TCRdb, only in-frame clones are kept and a portion is missing. This repertoire shows millions of clones, 90% to 95% found once; its top ten account for approximately 0.13%. As to this clone: Its antigen is not known.

With 7 bases removed from V and 7 bases from J, the gap between germline ends came to 14 bases. This CDR3 spans 14 amino acids. The germline V gene has CDR1 MNHEY and CDR2 SVGAGI. Study-wide results and caveats: A reduction in generation probabilities was seen for non-shared clonotypes relative to those shared by all four donors. Across subsets, estimated richness was generally greater for naive than for memory populations.

Each of the donors was a healthy adult who was HIV-negative and had not had a recent acute infection or vaccination. This sequence originates from a man between 18 and 29 years old in good health. Sample: naive CD4+ T cells sorted from blood. As to subset: CD45RA+ positively selected. The rearrangement uses TRBV6-5 and TRBJ1-6; tentative D call: TRBD1 (6 bases). The CDR3 DNA reads TGTGCCAGCAAGGGGGGATTGGGGAATTCACCCCTCCACTTT. Its protein product is CASKGGLGNSPLHF.